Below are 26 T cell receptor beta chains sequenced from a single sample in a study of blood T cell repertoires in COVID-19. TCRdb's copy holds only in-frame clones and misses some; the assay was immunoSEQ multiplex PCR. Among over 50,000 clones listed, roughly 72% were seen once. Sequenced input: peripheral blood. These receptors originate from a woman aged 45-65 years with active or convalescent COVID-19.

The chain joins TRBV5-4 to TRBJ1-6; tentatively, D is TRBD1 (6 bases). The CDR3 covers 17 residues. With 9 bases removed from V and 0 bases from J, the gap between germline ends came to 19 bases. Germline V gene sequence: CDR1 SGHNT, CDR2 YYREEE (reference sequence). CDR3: CANTPEGGSSYNSPLHF. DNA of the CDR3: TGTGCCAACACCCCGGAGGGGGGGAGCTCCTATAATTCACCCCTCCACTTT.

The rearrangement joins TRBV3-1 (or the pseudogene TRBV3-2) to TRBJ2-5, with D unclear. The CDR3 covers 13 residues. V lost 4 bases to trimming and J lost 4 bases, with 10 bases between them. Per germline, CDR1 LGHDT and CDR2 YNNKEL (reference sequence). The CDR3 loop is CASSPSRRETQYF. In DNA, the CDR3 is TGTGCCAGCAGCCCGAGTCGCCGAGAGACCCAGTACTTC.

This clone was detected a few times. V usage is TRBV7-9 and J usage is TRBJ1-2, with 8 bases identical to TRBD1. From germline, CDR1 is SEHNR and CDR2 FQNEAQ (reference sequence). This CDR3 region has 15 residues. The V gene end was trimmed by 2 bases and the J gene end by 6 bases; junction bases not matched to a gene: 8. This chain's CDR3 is CASSLTGGSLDGYTF. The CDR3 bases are TGTGCCAGCAGCTTAACAGGGGGGTCCCTGGATGGCTACACCTTC.

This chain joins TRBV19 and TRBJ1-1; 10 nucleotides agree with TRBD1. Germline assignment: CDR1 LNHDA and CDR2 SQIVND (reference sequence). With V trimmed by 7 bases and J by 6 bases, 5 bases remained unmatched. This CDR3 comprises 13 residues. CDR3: CASKDRGLPEAFF. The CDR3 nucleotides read TGTGCCAGTAAGGACAGGGGGTTGCCTGAAGCTTTCTTT.

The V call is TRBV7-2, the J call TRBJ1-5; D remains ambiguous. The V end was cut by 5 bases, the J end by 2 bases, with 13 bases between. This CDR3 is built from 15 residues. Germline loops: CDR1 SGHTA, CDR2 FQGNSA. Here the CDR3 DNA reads TGTGCCAGCAGCCAAGACTCGGGAGGCAATCAGCCCCAGCATTTT. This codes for CASSQDSGGNQPQHF.

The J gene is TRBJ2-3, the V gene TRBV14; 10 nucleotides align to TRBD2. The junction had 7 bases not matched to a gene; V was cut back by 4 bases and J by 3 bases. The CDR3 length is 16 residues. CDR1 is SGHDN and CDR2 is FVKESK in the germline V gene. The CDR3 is CASSRLAGLATDTQYF. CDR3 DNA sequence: TGTGCCAGCAGCCGCCTTGCGGGACTAGCGACAGATACGCAGTATTTT.

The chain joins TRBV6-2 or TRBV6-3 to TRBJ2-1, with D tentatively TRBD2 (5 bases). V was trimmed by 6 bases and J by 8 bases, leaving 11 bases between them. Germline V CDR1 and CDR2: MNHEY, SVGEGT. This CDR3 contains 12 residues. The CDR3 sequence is CASSSPGYEQFF. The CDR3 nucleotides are TGTGCCAGCAGCTCTCCGGGGTATGAGCAGTTCTTC.

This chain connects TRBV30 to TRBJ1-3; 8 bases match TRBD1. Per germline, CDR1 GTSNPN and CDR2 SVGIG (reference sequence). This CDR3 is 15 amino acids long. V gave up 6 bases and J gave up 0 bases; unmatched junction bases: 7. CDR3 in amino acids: CACQQGVLSGNTIYF. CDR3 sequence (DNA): TGTGCCTGCCAACAGGGGGTACTCTCTGGAAACACCATATATTTT.

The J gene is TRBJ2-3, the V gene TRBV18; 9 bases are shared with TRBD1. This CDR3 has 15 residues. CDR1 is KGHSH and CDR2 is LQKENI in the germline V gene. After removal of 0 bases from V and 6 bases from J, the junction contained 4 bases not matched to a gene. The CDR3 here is CASSPPGQGYDTQYF. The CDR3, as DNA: TGTGCCAGCTCACCACCGGGACAGGGTTACGATACGCAGTATTTT.

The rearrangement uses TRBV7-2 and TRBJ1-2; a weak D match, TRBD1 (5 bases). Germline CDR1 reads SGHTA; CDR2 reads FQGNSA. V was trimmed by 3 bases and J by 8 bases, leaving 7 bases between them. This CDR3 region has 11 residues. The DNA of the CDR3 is TGTGCCAGCAGCTTGGAGGGGGGCTACACCTTC. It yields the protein CASSLEGGYTF.

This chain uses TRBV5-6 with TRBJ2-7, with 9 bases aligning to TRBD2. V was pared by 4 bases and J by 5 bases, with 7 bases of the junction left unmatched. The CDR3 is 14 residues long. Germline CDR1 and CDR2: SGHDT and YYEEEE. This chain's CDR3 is CASSQRAGGNEQYF. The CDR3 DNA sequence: TGTGCCAGCAGCCAAAGAGCGGGGGGTAACGAGCAGTACTTC.

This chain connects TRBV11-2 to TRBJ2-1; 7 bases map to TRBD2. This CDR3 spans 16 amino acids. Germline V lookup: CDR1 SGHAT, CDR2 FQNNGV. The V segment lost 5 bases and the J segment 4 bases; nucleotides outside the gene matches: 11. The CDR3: CASSPLGGRSYNEQFF. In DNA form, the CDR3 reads TGTGCCAGCAGCCCTCTGGGGGGGAGGTCTTACAATGAGCAGTTCTTC.

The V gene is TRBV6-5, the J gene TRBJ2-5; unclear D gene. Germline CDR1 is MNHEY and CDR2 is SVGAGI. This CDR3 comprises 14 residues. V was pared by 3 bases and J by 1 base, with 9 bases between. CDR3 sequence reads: CASSYMTSQETQYF. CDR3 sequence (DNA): TGTGCCAGCAGTTATATGACAAGCCAAGAGACCCAGTACTTC.

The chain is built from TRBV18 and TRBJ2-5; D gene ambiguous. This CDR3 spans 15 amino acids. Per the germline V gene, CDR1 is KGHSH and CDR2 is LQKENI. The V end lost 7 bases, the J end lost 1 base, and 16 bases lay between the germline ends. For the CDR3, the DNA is TGTGCCAGCTTGATGCTCGCAGGATCCCAAGAGACCCAGTACTTC. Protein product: CASLMLAGSQETQYF.

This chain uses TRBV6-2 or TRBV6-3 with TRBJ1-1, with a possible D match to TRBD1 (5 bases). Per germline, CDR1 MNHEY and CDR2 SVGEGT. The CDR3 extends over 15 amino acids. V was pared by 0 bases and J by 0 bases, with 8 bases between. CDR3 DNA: TGTGCCAGCAGTTACTCAGGCAGGGTGAACACTGAAGCTTTCTTT. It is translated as CASSYSGRVNTEAFF.

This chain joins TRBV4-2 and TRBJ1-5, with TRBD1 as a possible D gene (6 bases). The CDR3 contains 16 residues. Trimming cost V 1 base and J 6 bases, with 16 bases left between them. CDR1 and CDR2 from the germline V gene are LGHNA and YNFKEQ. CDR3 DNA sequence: TGTGCCAGCAGCCAAGTTAGGACAGCCGGAGGTCAGCCCCAGCATTTT. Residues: CASSQVRTAGGQPQHF.

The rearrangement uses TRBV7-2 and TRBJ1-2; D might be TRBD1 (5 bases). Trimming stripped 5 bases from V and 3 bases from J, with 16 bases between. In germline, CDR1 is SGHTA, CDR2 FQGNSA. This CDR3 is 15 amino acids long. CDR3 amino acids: CASSPQGGLDYGYTF. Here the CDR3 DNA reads TGTGCCAGCAGCCCCCAGGGAGGGCTGGACTATGGCTACACCTTC.

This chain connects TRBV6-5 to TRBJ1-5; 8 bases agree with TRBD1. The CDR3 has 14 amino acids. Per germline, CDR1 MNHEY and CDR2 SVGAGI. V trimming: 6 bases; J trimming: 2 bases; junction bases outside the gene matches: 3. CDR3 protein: CASRKTGGNQPQHF. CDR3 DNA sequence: TGTGCCAGCAGGAAGACAGGGGGCAATCAGCCCCAGCATTTT.

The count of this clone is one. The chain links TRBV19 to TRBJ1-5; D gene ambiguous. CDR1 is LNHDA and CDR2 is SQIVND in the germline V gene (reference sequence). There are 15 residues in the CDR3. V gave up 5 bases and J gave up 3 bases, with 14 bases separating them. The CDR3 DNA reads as TGTGCCAGTAGTGACGGTGGACTTCTCAATCAGCCCCAGCATTTT. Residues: CASSDGGLLNQPQHF.

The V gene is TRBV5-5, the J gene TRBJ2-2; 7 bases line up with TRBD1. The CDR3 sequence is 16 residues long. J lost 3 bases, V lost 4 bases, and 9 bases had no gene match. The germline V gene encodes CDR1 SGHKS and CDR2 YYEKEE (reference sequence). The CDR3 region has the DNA TGTGCCAGCAGCGCTACCGGGACAGAGGACACCGGGGAGCTGTTTTTT. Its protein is CASSATGTEDTGELFF.

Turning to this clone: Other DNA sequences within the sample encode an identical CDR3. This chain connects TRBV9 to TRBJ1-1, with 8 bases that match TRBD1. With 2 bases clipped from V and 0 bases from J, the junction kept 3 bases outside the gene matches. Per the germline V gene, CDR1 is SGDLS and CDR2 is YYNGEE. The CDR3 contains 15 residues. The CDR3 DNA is TGTGCCAGCAGCGTTGGGGACAGGATGAACACTGAAGCTTTCTTT. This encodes CASSVGDRMNTEAFF.

The CDR3 region has the DNA TGTGCCAGCAGCCTCCTGGGGCAGGGAAGAATTAATGGCTACACCTTC. It specifies CASSLLGQGRINGYTF. This chain uses TRBV3-1 (or the pseudogene TRBV3-2) with TRBJ1-2; tentatively, D is TRBD1 (5 bases). Germline CDR1 reads LGHDT; CDR2 reads YNNKEL (reference sequence). The CDR3 spans 16 residues. Trimming left V 4 bases short and J 6 bases short, with 21 bases between.

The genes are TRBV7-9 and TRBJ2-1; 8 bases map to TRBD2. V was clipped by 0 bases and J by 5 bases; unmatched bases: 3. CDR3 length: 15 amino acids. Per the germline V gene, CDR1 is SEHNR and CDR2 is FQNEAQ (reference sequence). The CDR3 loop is CASSLAAGVHNEQFF. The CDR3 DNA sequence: TGTGCCAGCAGCTTAGCAGCGGGAGTCCACAATGAGCAGTTCTTC.

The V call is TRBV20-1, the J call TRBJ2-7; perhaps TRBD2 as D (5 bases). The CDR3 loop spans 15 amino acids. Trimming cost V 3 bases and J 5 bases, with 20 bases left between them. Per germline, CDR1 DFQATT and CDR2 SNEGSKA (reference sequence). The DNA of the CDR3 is TGCAGTGCTAGTCCCAGTGCCACTAGGAGCGACGAGCAGTACTTC. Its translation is CSASPSATRSDEQYF.

The CDR3 nucleotides are TGTGCCAGCAGCCAAGATCCGGCGGGGTGGGACACCGGGGAGCTGTTTTTT. Translating gives CASSQDPAGWDTGELFF. The rearrangement joins TRBV4-2 to TRBJ2-2; perhaps TRBD2 as D (6 bases). The CDR3 has 17 amino acids. The V end lost 0 bases, the J end lost 3 bases, and 14 bases lay between the germline ends. Germline CDR1 and CDR2: LGHNA and YNFKEQ.

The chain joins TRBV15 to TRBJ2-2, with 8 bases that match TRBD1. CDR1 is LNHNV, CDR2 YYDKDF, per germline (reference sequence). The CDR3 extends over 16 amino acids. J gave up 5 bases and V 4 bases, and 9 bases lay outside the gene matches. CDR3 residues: CATSNPRQGRTGELFF. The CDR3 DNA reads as TGTGCCACCAGCAACCCAAGACAGGGGAGGACCGGGGAGCTGTTTTTT.